The 32 T cell receptor beta chains below come from one sample, sequenced in a study of T cells in Graves' hyperthyroidism and ophthalmopathy. Amplified TCR beta CDR3 regions derived from RNA transcripts. Initially, a first-round RT-PCR of the TCR CDR3 employed the HTBI primer set. MiXCR, run by TCRdb on the multiplex PCR reads, gives a single entry per CDR3 protein. The data contain under 400,000 distinct CDR3 sequences, about 15% of them singletons. Sequencing was done on a sample of blood. The receptors derive from a woman aged 55 to 70 with Graves' hyperthyroidism.

This clonotype was seen many times. The CDR3 DNA follows: TGTGCCACCAGTCCTGGCAGGGATAGTGCTGAAGCTTTCTTT. It specifies CATSPGRDSAEAFF. The chain couples TRBV24-1 to TRBJ1-1, with TRBD1 as a possible D gene (5 bases). The germline CDR1 and CDR2 sequences are KGHDR and SFDVKD. V was clipped by 6 bases and J by 6 bases, with 16 bases between them. This CDR3 spans 14 amino acids.

This clonotype was counted at least ten times. CDR3 residues: CASRGSGTSSYNEQFF. CDR3 bases: TGCGCCAGCAGGGGGAGCGGGACAAGCTCCTACAATGAGCAGTTCTTC. This chain links TRBV5-1 with TRBJ2-1, with D possibly matching TRBD2 (7 bases). Germline loops: CDR1 SGHRS, CDR2 YFSETQ. The CDR3 contains 16 residues. V gave up 5 bases and J gave up 0 bases, with 15 bases separating them.

Ten or more counts support this clonotype. CDR3 sequence reads: CSARDRGIEAFF. The CDR3 nucleotides are TGCAGTGCTAGAGATAGGGGGATAGAAGCTTTCTTT. The chain couples TRBV20-1 to TRBJ1-1, with D possibly being TRBD1 (6 bases). This CDR3 region has 12 residues. From germline, CDR1 is DFQATT and CDR2 SNEGSKA (reference sequence). Trimming removed 0 bases at V and 8 bases at J, with 10 bases between.

The CDR3 loop is CASSDYSYGYTF. Here the CDR3 DNA reads TGTGCCAGCAGTGACTACAGCTATGGCTACACCTTC. The chain couples TRBV6-1 to TRBJ1-2; D is unresolved. The CDR3 runs 12 residues. Germline V gene data show CDR1 as MNHNS and CDR2 as SASEGT. V was clipped by 3 bases and J by 4 bases, with 6 bases between them.

This clonotype was picked up many times. The CDR3 loop is CSVGKGAYHGNTEAFF. The CDR3 DNA reads as TGCAGCGTTGGTAAGGGGGCTTATCATGGGAACACTGAAGCTTTCTTT. This rearrangement joins TRBV29-1 to TRBJ1-1; 7 positions agree with TRBD1. The trim removed 4 bases at V and 1 base at J, leaving 12 bases unmatched. This CDR3 is built from 16 residues. CDR1 and CDR2 from the germline V gene are SQVTM and ANQGSEA. Full variable domain (rest looked up from reference TRBV29-1 and TRBJ1-1): SAVISQKPSRDICQRGTSLTIQCQVDSQVTMMFWYRQQPGQSLTLIATANQGSEATYESGFVIDKFPISRPNLTFSTLTVSNMSPEDSSIYLCSVGKGAYHGNTEAFFGQGTRLTVV.

This clonotype was counted between two and nine times. V is TRBV18 and J is TRBJ2-5; TRBD2 might be the D (6 bases). The V and J ends lost 2 bases and 4 bases respectively, with 14 bases between them. Germline V gene data show CDR1 as KGHSH and CDR2 as LQKENI. This CDR3 has 15 amino acids. The CDR3 is CASSPFIRAGETQYF. As DNA, the CDR3 is TGTGCCAGCTCACCATTTATAAGAGCGGGAGAGACCCAGTACTTC.

This clonotype was counted between two and nine times. The rearrangement links TRBV4-1 to TRBJ1-4, with 7 bases that match TRBD1. The CDR3 contains 15 residues. From germline, CDR1 is MGHRA and CDR2 YSYEKL. V was clipped by 3 bases and J by 4 bases; unmatched bases: 5. CDR3 loop: CASSHVGGDNEKLFF. The CDR3 DNA follows: TGCGCCAGCAGCCATGTAGGGGGCGATAATGAAAAACTGTTTTTT.

This clonotype was picked up many times. The chain links TRBV3-1 to TRBJ2-7; 10 bases fit TRBD2. Trimming took 0 bases from V and 6 from J; bases not matched to a gene: 5. The germline gives CDR1 LGHDT, CDR2 YNNKEL (reference sequence). The CDR3 has 15 residues. DNA of the CDR3: TGTGCCAGCAGCCAAGATGCGCTAGCGGGAGTCGAGCAGTACTTC. Residues: CASSQDALAGVEQYF.

This clonotype appeared a few times. A much larger clone differs by one base, so this may be a read error. This chain connects TRBV2 to TRBJ1-3; TRBD1 is a possible D gene (6 bases). The V and J ends lost 8 bases and 8 bases respectively, with 16 bases between them. Germline V lookup: CDR1 SNHLY, CDR2 FYNNEI. The CDR3 is 13 amino acids. The CDR3: CASRDTMADTIYF. For the CDR3, the DNA is TGTGCCAGCCGGGACACGATGGCGGACACCATATATTTT.

This clonotype has more than one count but fewer than ten. The chain links TRBV6-2 or TRBV6-3 to TRBJ2-5; TRBD2 might be the D (6 bases). From germline, CDR1 is MNHEY and CDR2 SVGEGT. CDR3 length equals 15 residues. V was cut by 1 base and J by 5 bases, with 14 bases left in between. Here the CDR3 DNA reads TGTGCCAGCAGTTACTTCGCGGGATGGGTGGAGACCCAGTACTTC. Amino acids: CASSYFAGWVETQYF.

This clonotype was seen only a few times. The rearrangement joins TRBV9 to TRBJ2-1; 14 positions agree with TRBD2. V dropped 4 bases and J dropped 8; count of bases not matched to a gene: 8. The CDR3 spans 16 residues. Germline V gene lookup returns CDR1 SGDLS and CDR2 YYNGEE. This CDR3 is CASSLFGTSGSDEQFF. The CDR3 region has the DNA TGTGCCAGCAGCCTTTTCGGGACTAGCGGGAGCGATGAGCAGTTCTTC.

The V and J genes are TRBV25-1 and TRBJ2-1; 11 nucleotides match TRBD2. The CDR3 is 14 residues long. The trim removed 4 bases at V and 10 bases at J, leaving 6 bases unmatched. Germline V lookup: CDR1 MGHDK, CDR2 SYGVNS. The CDR3 region has the DNA TGTGCCAGCAGTGTCCTCGGACTAGCGGGCGAGCAGTTCTTC. Its translation is CASSVLGLAGEQFF.

The chain recombines TRBV11-1 with TRBJ2-7; D possibly corresponds to TRBD2 (7 bases). Germline V CDR1 and CDR2: SGHAT, FQDESV (reference sequence). V lost 5 bases to trimming and J lost 6 bases, with 20 bases between them. This CDR3 contains 15 residues. This CDR3 reads CASSQWGGPSGEQYF. In DNA, the CDR3 is TGTGCCAGCAGCCAATGGGGGGGGCCGAGCGGCGAGCAGTACTTC.

This clonotype was found a few times. This chain links TRBV25-1 with TRBJ2-1; the D is unclear. CDR1 is MGHDK, CDR2 SYGVNS, per germline. This CDR3 has 11 residues. Trimming cost V 4 bases and J 7 bases, with 5 bases left between them. The CDR3 DNA is TGTGCCAGCAGTGGCCCGAATGAGCAGTTCTTC. Amino acids: CASSGPNEQFF. The whole variable domain, filled in from reference TRBV25-1 and TRBJ2-1, reads EADIYQTPRYLVIGTGKKITLECSQTMGHDKMYWYQQDPGMELHLIHYSYGVNSTEKGDLSSESTVSRIRTEHFPLTLESARPSHTSQYLCASSGPNEQFFGPGTRLTVL.

In this sample, this clonotype turned up many times. The rearrangement joins TRBV7-2 to TRBJ2-4, with 7 bases identical to TRBD1. Germline V lookup: CDR1 SGHTA, CDR2 FQGNSA. This CDR3 contains 15 residues. Unmatched junction bases numbered 13, after V lost 5 bases and J lost 9 bases. In DNA form, the CDR3 reads TGTGCCAGCAGCCGAACAGGGGTCAGGAGTCTCATTCAGTACTTC. This codes for CASSRTGVRSLIQYF.

This clonotype came up many times. V gene TRBV28 combines with J gene TRBJ1-1, with D unresolved. The CDR3 sequence is 13 residues long. Trimming stripped 10 bases from V and 3 bases from J, with 15 bases between. Germline V CDR1 and CDR2: MDHEN, SYDVKM. The CDR3 protein is CATHVGGYTEAFF. CDR3 sequence (DNA): TGTGCCACCCACGTGGGAGGGTACACTGAAGCTTTCTTT.

This chain connects TRBV10-1 to TRBJ2-1; D is unclear. V gave up 0 bases and J gave up 11 bases, with 8 bases separating them. The germline CDR1 and CDR2 sequences are WNHNN and SYGVQD (reference sequence). There are 12 residues in the CDR3. CDR3 nucleotide sequence: TGCGCCAGCAGTGAGTCCGCCTTAAAGCAGTTCTTC. This gives the protein CASSESALKQFF.

This clonotype was seen only a few times. This may stem from a read error, because a much larger clone lies one nucleotide away. This chain connects TRBV12-3 or TRBV12-4 to TRBJ1-6; the D gene is possibly TRBD1 (5 bases). The length of the CDR3 is 15 residues. V lost 4 bases and J lost 11, with 18 bases in between. In nucleotides, the CDR3 is TGTGCCAGCAGTTCGCGTTGGAGGGGTCATCCACCCCTCCACTTT. It specifies CASSSRWRGHPPLHF.

Ten or more counts support this clonotype. The chain couples TRBV28 to TRBJ1-1; D gene ambiguous. The germline V gene has CDR1 MDHEN and CDR2 SYDVKM. The V end was cut by 3 bases, the J end by 4 bases, with 12 bases between. The CDR3 extends over 14 amino acids. This CDR3 reads CASSFWTTGTEAFF. The CDR3 DNA reads TGTGCCAGCAGTTTTTGGACGACGGGCACTGAAGCTTTCTTT.

This clonotype has a handful of counts. The CDR3 protein is CASSHPPTGQGHNEQFF. CDR3 in DNA: TGTGCCAGCAGCCATCCCCCGACGGGGCAGGGGCACAATGAGCAGTTCTTC. The chain couples TRBV4-2 to TRBJ2-1; tentatively, D is TRBD1 (6 bases). The CDR3 covers 17 residues. Germline V gene sequence: CDR1 LGHNA, CDR2 YNFKEQ. The germline V and J ends were trimmed by 3 bases and 5 bases, with 20 bases remaining between them.

Comment on this clonotype: A junction boundary mismatches the germline segment, possibly from a read error. The chain couples TRBV12-3 or TRBV12-4 to TRBJ2-4; 11 nucleotides line up with TRBD2. This CDR3 contains 17 residues. CDR3 DNA sequence: TGTGCCAGCAGCCAGAGACTAGCGGGGCTAGCCAAAAACACTCAGTACTTC. This encodes CASSQRLAGLAKNTQYF.

V is TRBV20-1 and J is TRBJ2-5; D is ambiguous. The CDR3 contains 14 residues. V was shortened by 5 bases and J by 3 bases, with 16 bases between the two germline ends. From germline, CDR1 is DFQATT and CDR2 SNEGSKA (reference sequence). In nucleotides, the CDR3 is TGCAGTGCTCGTCGGCGCGGACGAGAAGAGACCCAGTACTTC. Its translation is CSARRRGREETQYF.

CDR3 DNA: TGTGCCAGCAGCTCAGGGGCAGGGGGCTTTAACATTCAGTACTTC. This translates into CASSSGAGGFNIQYF. The rearrangement uses TRBV6-1 and TRBJ2-4; the match to TRBD1 covers 8 bases. From germline, CDR1 is MNHNS and CDR2 SASEGT. The CDR3 is 15 residues long. With V trimmed by 6 bases and J by 7 bases, 11 bases remained unmatched.

This clonotype was recorded a few times. The chain links TRBV27 to TRBJ1-4; D is perhaps TRBD1 (5 bases). CDR1 is MNHEY and CDR2 is SMNVEV in the germline V gene (reference sequence). The CDR3 has 14 residues. The germline V and J ends were trimmed by 7 bases and 5 bases, with 14 bases remaining between them. CDR3: CASTRVGGNEKLFF. The CDR3 region has the DNA TGTGCCAGCACCCGAGTGGGGGGGAATGAAAAACTGTTTTTT. Together with reference TRBV27 and TRBJ1-4, the CDR3 gives the full variable domain: EAQVTQNPRYLITVTGKKLTVTCSQNMNHEYMSWYRQDPGLGLRQIYYSMNVEVTDKGDVPEGYKVSRKEKRNFPLILESPSPNQTSLYFCASTRVGGNEKLFFGSGTQLSVL.

This clonotype was recorded many times. This rearrangement joins TRBV28 to TRBJ2-1, with 8 bases fitting TRBD2. The CDR3 contains 17 residues. Germline V gene lookup returns CDR1 MDHEN and CDR2 SYDVKM. J gave up 0 bases and V 6 bases, and 10 bases lay outside the gene matches. The chain's CDR3 is CASSLPTAGASYNEQFF. The CDR3 DNA sequence: TGTGCCAGCAGCCTCCCTACAGCGGGGGCCTCCTACAATGAGCAGTTCTTC. The full variable domain, with the rest looked up from reference TRBV28 and TRBJ2-1, is DVKVTQSSRYLVKRTGEKVFLECVQDMDHENMFWYRQDPGLGLRLIYFSYDVKMKEKGDIPEGYSVSREKKERFSLILESASTNQTSMYLCASSLPTAGASYNEQFFGPGTRLTVL.

In its sample, this clonotype was seen many times. This chain joins TRBV7-3 and TRBJ2-1; a possible D gene is TRBD2 (7 bases). The CDR3 is 17 residues long. V lost 5 bases and J lost 4, with 21 bases in between. Germline V gene sequence: CDR1 SGHTA, CDR2 FQGTGA. DNA of the CDR3: TGTGCCAGCAGCCCATCCGCGGGGGCGGGAGAATACAATGAGCAGTTCTTC. Its protein product is CASSPSAGAGEYNEQFF.

This clonotype appeared many times. The DNA for the CDR3 is TGTGCCAGCAGCCGACAGGGCCAGCCCCAGCATTTT. Its translation: CASSRQGQPQHF. The V and J genes are TRBV3-1 and TRBJ1-5, with 7 bases fitting TRBD1. The V segment lost 4 bases and the J segment 7 bases; nucleotides outside the gene matches: 1. Germline CDR1 and CDR2: LGHDT and YNNKEL (reference sequence). The CDR3 consists of 12 residues.

This clonotype was picked up a small number of times. The chain links TRBV9 to TRBJ2-5; 9 nucleotides agree with TRBD1. The CDR3 consists of 15 residues. V gave up 5 bases and J gave up 5 bases; unmatched junction bases: 10. The germline V gene has CDR1 SGDLS and CDR2 YYNGEE. The CDR3 spells CASRAGTGYGETQYF. CDR3 DNA: TGTGCCAGCAGAGCCGGGACAGGGTATGGCGAGACCCAGTACTTC.

The chain is built from TRBV6-1 and TRBJ2-3; 15 nucleotides line up with TRBD2. V shed 5 bases, J shed 6 bases, and the junction held 6 bases outside the gene matches. The CDR3 spans 16 residues. CDR1 is MNHNS, CDR2 SASEGT, per germline. The CDR3 nucleotides are TGTGCCAGCAGTTCCGGACTAGCGGGAGGGCCCGATACGCAGTATTTT. Protein sequence: CASSSGLAGGPDTQYF.

This clonotype was recorded many times. V usage is TRBV15 and J usage is TRBJ2-7, with 8 bases matching TRBD1. The CDR3 covers 14 residues. The germline gives CDR1 LNHNV, CDR2 YYDKDF (reference sequence). The V segment lost 6 bases and the J segment 7 bases; nucleotides outside the gene matches: 11. CDR3 loop: CATRIQGGVGEQYF. CDR3 bases: TGTGCCACCAGGATACAGGGGGGAGTGGGTGAGCAGTACTTC.

The table lists this clonotype with many counts. The chain uses TRBV2 and TRBJ2-2, with D possibly TRBD1 on 5 matching bases. This CDR3 contains 14 residues. Trimming removed 6 bases from V and 0 bases from J, with 8 bases in between. The germline gives CDR1 SNHLY, CDR2 FYNNEI. The CDR3 DNA reads TGTGCCAGCAGAGGACAAGCGAACACCGGGGAGCTGTTTTTT. It specifies CASRGQANTGELFF.

This clonotype was detected only a few times. This chain uses TRBV6-1 with TRBJ1-2, with a possible D match to TRBD1 (5 bases). V dropped 7 bases and J dropped 3 bases, with 18 bases sitting between them. CDR1 and CDR2 (germline): MNHNS, SASEGT. The CDR3 contains 15 residues. The CDR3 region has the DNA TGTGCCAGCACCTCTTGGAGGGGAGGCTACTATGGCTACACCTTC. This sequence encodes CASTSWRGGYYGYTF.